These 22 T cell receptor beta chains originate from one sample sequenced in a study of graft-versus-host responses after intestinal transplantation. Sequencing was performed with immunoSEQ multiplex PCR; in TCRdb, only in-frame clones are kept and a portion is missing. Of tens of thousands of clones listed, 93% are singletons. These receptors' targets are unknown. This sample comprised unstimulated CD8+ T cells sorted from spleen or lymph node cells, obtained before transplant. The receptors originated from a human donor who was the organ donor for an intestinal transplant.

V and J are TRBV27 and TRBJ2-7, with 10 bases that match TRBD2. Germline CDR1 is MNHEY and CDR2 is SMNVEV (reference sequence). This CDR3 comprises 15 residues. The junction had 10 bases not matched to a gene; V was cut back by 5 bases and J by 6 bases. This CDR3 is CASSQPTSGRGEQYF. In nucleotides, the CDR3 is TGTGCCAGCAGTCAGCCGACCAGCGGGAGGGGCGAGCAGTACTTC.

This chain connects TRBV11-1 to TRBJ2-3; D remains ambiguous. V gave up 6 bases and J gave up 2 bases, with 9 bases separating them. The germline CDR1 and CDR2 sequences are SGHAT and FQDESV (reference sequence). CDR3 length equals 13 residues. CDR3 residues: CASRGTYTDTQYF. The CDR3, as DNA: TGTGCCAGCAGAGGCACCTACACAGATACGCAGTATTTT.

This chain links TRBV11-2 with TRBJ2-7; TRBD2 is a possible D gene (5 bases). The germline V gene encodes CDR1 SGHAT and CDR2 FQNNGV. The CDR3 consists of 12 residues. V was trimmed by 5 bases and J by 6 bases, leaving 11 bases between them. CDR3 amino acids: CASSPRGSEQYF. For the CDR3, the DNA is TGTGCCAGCAGCCCCCGCGGGTCCGAGCAGTACTTC.

The chain couples TRBV28 to TRBJ1-1; D gene unclear. This CDR3 spans 12 amino acids. The germline V gene encodes CDR1 MDHEN and CDR2 SYDVKM. V dropped 2 bases and J dropped 5 bases, with 6 bases sitting between them. The CDR3 DNA reads as TGTGCCAGCAGTTTAGGGCAGACTGAAGCTTTCTTT. As protein: CASSLGQTEAFF.

The V and J genes are TRBV19 and TRBJ2-1; perhaps TRBD2 as D (6 bases). The germline V and J ends were trimmed by 6 bases and 3 bases, with 9 bases remaining between them. Per germline, CDR1 LNHDA and CDR2 SQIVND (reference sequence). The CDR3 extends over 13 amino acids. CDR3 sequence (DNA): TGTGCCAGTAGCACGACTAGCTACAATGAGCAGTTCTTC. It encodes CASSTTSYNEQFF.

V gene TRBV7-9 combines with J gene TRBJ1-6, with 8 nucleotides matching TRBD1. V gave up 1 base and J gave up 9 bases; unmatched junction bases: 14. CDR1 is SEHNR, CDR2 FQNEAQ, per germline (reference sequence). The CDR3 is made up of 18 amino acids. The CDR3 DNA reads as TGTGCCAGCAGCTTAGAAGGTCACAGGGGGAATAACGGTTCACCCCTCCACTTT. Amino acids: CASSLEGHRGNNGSPLHF.

This clone was counted between two and nine times. In nucleotides, the CDR3 is TGTGCCAGCAGCCATCCCGGACTAGCGGGGAGCACCGGGGAGCTGTTTTTT. Translated, it gives CASSHPGLAGSTGELFF. The gene calls are TRBV11-2 and TRBJ2-2; TRBD2 matches at 12 bases. The CDR3 is made up of 17 amino acids. The junction had 8 bases not matched to a gene; V was cut back by 5 bases and J by 4 bases. Germline V gene sequence: CDR1 SGHAT, CDR2 FQNNGV.

V usage is TRBV6-5 and J usage is TRBJ2-7; 8 bases agree with TRBD1. Looked up from germline, CDR1 is MNHEY and CDR2 is SVGAGI. This CDR3 is 15 amino acids long. V dropped 5 bases and J dropped 4; count of bases not matched to a gene: 10. The CDR3 loop reads CASSPRQGPIYEQYF. DNA of the CDR3: TGTGCCAGCAGTCCGCGACAGGGGCCGATTTACGAGCAGTACTTC.

In its sample, this clone was seen once. The rearrangement links TRBV28 to TRBJ2-7; D remains unclear. CDR1 and CDR2 from the germline V gene are MDHEN and SYDVKM. V shed 4 bases and J shed 5 bases, with 6 bases lying between them. This CDR3 spans 11 amino acids. The CDR3 coding sequence is TGTGCCAGCAGTTACACCCACGAGCAGTACTTC. This gives the protein CASSYTHEQYF.

The chain links TRBV27 to TRBJ2-4; the D is unclear. The V end lost 5 bases, the J end lost 6 bases, and 20 bases lay between the germline ends. Germline CDR1 MNHEY, CDR2 SMNVEV (reference sequence). The CDR3 length is 16 residues. The CDR3: CASSPNVEMVRNIQYF. For the CDR3, the DNA is TGTGCCAGCAGTCCCAACGTAGAGATGGTGAGAAACATTCAGTACTTC.

Here the CDR3 reads CASSWGRGNYEQYF. In DNA, the CDR3 is TGTGCCAGCAGTTGGGGCAGGGGCAACTACGAGCAGTACTTC. This chain links TRBV28 with TRBJ2-7; weak D call: TRBD1 (6 bases). Trimming pared 4 bases from V and 3 bases from J, leaving 13 bases between. CDR1 and CDR2 (germline): MDHEN, SYDVKM. This CDR3 has 14 residues.

J is TRBJ2-3 and V is TRBV7-9; D is unclear. There are 13 residues in the CDR3. Trimming took 1 base from V and 0 from J, leaving 2 bases between them. Germline assignment: CDR1 SEHNR and CDR2 FQNEAQ (reference sequence). The CDR3: CASSLDSTDTQYF. Written as DNA, the CDR3 is TGTGCCAGCAGCTTAGACAGCACAGATACGCAGTATTTT.

The chain carries TRBV14 and TRBJ1-6; D not certain. V was clipped by 3 bases and J by 7 bases, with 13 bases between them. The germline CDR1 and CDR2 sequences are SGHDN and FVKESK. The CDR3 covers 15 residues. Here the CDR3 reads CASSHEEGRNSPLHF. The CDR3 DNA reads as TGTGCCAGCAGCCACGAGGAGGGTAGAAATTCACCCCTCCACTTT. Combining the CDR3 with reference TRBV14 and TRBJ1-6 gives the whole variable domain EAGVTQFPSHSVIEKGQTVTLRCDPISGHDNLYWYRRVMGKEIKFLLHFVKESKQDESGMPNNRFLAERTGGTYSTLKVQPAELEDSGVYFCASSHEEGRNSPLHFGNGTRLTVT.

J is TRBJ2-7 and V is TRBV11-2; no clear D gene. Looked up from germline, CDR1 is SGHAT and CDR2 is FQNNGV. This CDR3 region has 14 residues. V was clipped by 1 base and J by 0 bases, with 7 bases between them. CDR3 amino acids: CASSLVLGSYEQYF. The CDR3 DNA reads TGTGCCAGCAGCTTAGTGCTGGGCTCCTACGAGCAGTACTTC.

The chain couples TRBV6-5 to TRBJ1-2; possible D gene TRBD1, 5 bases. This CDR3 is built from 14 residues. Germline CDR1 reads MNHEY; CDR2 reads SVGAGI. V gave up 5 bases and J gave up 4 bases, with 14 bases separating them. CDR3 in amino acids: CASSLSGYGYGYTF. In nucleotides, the CDR3 is TGTGCCAGCAGTCTCTCAGGGTATGGCTATGGCTACACCTTC.

The V call is TRBV9, the J call TRBJ2-1; D is uncertain. V was cut by 2 bases and J by 2 bases, with 8 bases left in between. Germline V CDR1 and CDR2: SGDLS, YYNGEE. This CDR3 has 14 amino acids. CDR3 sequence: CASSVTVTYNEQFF. CDR3 bases: TGTGCCAGCAGCGTCACAGTTACCTACAATGAGCAGTTCTTC.

The CDR3 here is CASSLNPEEGDYEQYF. The CDR3 DNA reads TGTGCCAGCAGTTTAAATCCCGAGGAGGGGGACTACGAGCAGTACTTC. The chain recombines TRBV28 with TRBJ2-7; either TRBD1 or TRBD2 may supply D (6 bases each). The CDR3 covers 16 residues. Germline V gene data show CDR1 as MDHEN and CDR2 as SYDVKM. With 2 bases removed from V and 3 bases from J, the gap between germline ends came to 17 bases.

This chain joins TRBV9 and TRBJ2-3, with 13 bases fitting TRBD2. Germline V gives CDR1 SGDLS, CDR2 YYNGEE. CDR3 size: 16 residues. J lost 5 bases, V lost 7 bases, and 10 bases had no gene match. CDR3 sequence reads: CASGLTGLAGVDTQYF. DNA for the CDR3: TGTGCCAGCGGCCTCACAGGACTAGCGGGAGTAGATACGCAGTATTTT.

The chain joins TRBV5-4 to TRBJ2-7; D is perhaps TRBD2 (5 bases). From germline, CDR1 is SGHNT and CDR2 YYREEE (reference sequence). The CDR3 is 14 amino acids. V lost 2 bases to trimming and J lost 2 bases, with 11 bases between them. In nucleotides, the CDR3 is TGTGCCAGCAGCTTATCCGGGGTACCCTACGAGCAGTACTTC. Protein sequence: CASSLSGVPYEQYF.

This clone was detected once. J is TRBJ2-2 and V is TRBV25-1; 12 bases line up with TRBD2. The CDR3 loop spans 16 amino acids. CDR1 is MGHDK and CDR2 is SYGVNS in the germline V gene. Trimming at V came to 2 bases and at J to 6 bases, leaving 4 bases not matched to a gene. In DNA form, the CDR3 reads TGTGCCAGCAGTGAAGAACTAGCGGGAGGTCCCGGGGAGCTGTTTTTT. Amino acid sequence: CASSEELAGGPGELFF.

J is TRBJ1-4 and V is TRBV7-9; weak D call: TRBD1 (5 bases). This CDR3 is 13 amino acids long. CDR1 is SEHNR, CDR2 FQNEAQ, per germline (reference sequence). V was shortened by 10 bases and J by 7 bases, with 16 bases between the two germline ends. CDR3 sequence: CATSRDSTEKLFF. CDR3 nucleotide sequence: TGTGCCACCTCTCGGGACTCTACTGAAAAACTGTTTTTT.

This clone appeared once. The J gene is TRBJ2-7, the V gene TRBV18, with D perhaps TRBD1 (5 bases). The germline gives CDR1 KGHSH, CDR2 LQKENI. Trimming left V 3 bases short and J 2 bases short, with 14 bases between. CDR3 size: 15 residues. The CDR3: CASSPGGQGAYEQYF. The CDR3 bases are TGTGCCAGCTCACCGGGTGGCCAGGGCGCCTACGAGCAGTACTTC.